Presented here are 24 T cell receptor beta chains from one specimen sequenced in a study of neurological immune-mediated disorders. This sample's time point: longitudinal time-point 2. Each CDR3 protein gets one entry after TCRdb re-called the 5' RACE reads with MiXCR. The data show approximately 89,000 distinct CDR3 sequences, about 13% seen once. Sequencing was carried out using PBMCs. These receptors were taken from a female donor with HTLV-1-associated myelopathy (HAM/TSP).

Many counts were recorded for this clonotype. V and J are TRBV12-3 or TRBV12-4 and TRBJ2-3; D uncertain. The V and J ends lost 4 bases and 6 bases respectively, with 17 bases between them. The CDR3 has 15 amino acids. CDR3 sequence: CASSSPRRYNDTQYF. Here the CDR3 DNA reads TGTGCCAGCAGTTCTCCCAGACGGTATAACGATACGCAGTATTTT.

Comments on this clonotype: Its ends do not fully match the called genes, so a read error is possible. This chain uses TRBV4-1 with TRBJ1-1; no firm D call. The germline CDR1 and CDR2 sequences are MGHRA and YSYEKL. The CDR3 runs 16 residues. CDR3 sequence reads: CASNQVLQCKNTEAFF. CDR3 DNA: TGCGCCAGCAACCAAGTACTACAGTGTAAGAACACTGAAGCTTTCTTT.

This clonotype was seen ten or more times. The rearrangement joins TRBV12-3 or TRBV12-4 to TRBJ2-2; possible D gene TRBD2, 6 bases. The V end lost 3 bases, the J end lost 7 bases, and 12 bases lay between the germline ends. The CDR3 totals 14 residues. The CDR3 loop is CASSFQAGGGELFF. The DNA for the CDR3 is TGTGCCAGCAGTTTCCAAGCCGGGGGCGGGGAGCTGTTTTTT.

This clonotype has ten or more counts. V usage is TRBV5-1 and J usage is TRBJ2-2; perhaps TRBD1 as D (5 bases). Germline values: CDR1 SGHRS, CDR2 YFSETQ. The CDR3 spans 13 residues. Trimming shortened V by 0 bases and J by 9 bases, and 9 bases separated the two germline ends. The CDR3 coding sequence is TGCGCCAGCAGCTTGGACAGGTTACGGGAGCTGTTTTTT. This codes for CASSLDRLRELFF.

In its sample, this clonotype was seen many times. CDR3 in DNA: TGTGCCAGCAGTTTGATGTCTGTGGGGACACATAGCAATCAGCCCCAGCATTTT. Translation: CASSLMSVGTHSNQPQHF. This chain links TRBV28 with TRBJ1-5, with a tentative D call TRBD1 (6 bases). Trimming stripped 3 bases from V and 0 bases from J, with 18 bases between. Germline CDR1 is MDHEN and CDR2 is SYDVKM. The CDR3 length is 18 residues.

J is TRBJ2-7 and V is TRBV20-1; TRBD1 agrees at 10 bases. V dropped 3 bases and J dropped 2; count of bases not matched to a gene: 7. The germline gives CDR1 DFQATT, CDR2 SNEGSKA (reference sequence). The CDR3 has 15 residues. In DNA form, the CDR3 reads TGCAGTGCTAGTAGGGGACAGGGGAGTCCCTACGAGCAGTACTTC. Translated: CSASRGQGSPYEQYF.

This clonotype was recorded many times. V is TRBV5-6 and J is TRBJ2-7; D ambiguous. This CDR3 spans 15 amino acids. V was cut by 4 bases and J by 5 bases, with 19 bases left in between. Looked up from germline, CDR1 is SGHDT and CDR2 is YYEEEE. CDR3 protein: CASSPEGRSYHEQYF. CDR3 bases: TGTGCCAGCAGCCCCGAAGGCCGAAGTTACCACGAGCAGTACTTC.

This clonotype occurred many times. V is TRBV20-1 and J is TRBJ1-2, with 8 bases lining up with TRBD1. After removal of 7 bases from V and 8 bases from J, the junction contained 6 bases not matched to a gene. The CDR3 is 11 amino acids. Per germline, CDR1 DFQATT and CDR2 SNEGSKA (reference sequence). The CDR3 loop reads CSGTGGLGYTF. The CDR3 DNA reads as TGCAGTGGAACAGGGGGATTGGGCTACACCTTC.

This clonotype has a count of ten or more. The chain employs TRBV5-4 and TRBJ2-7, with 7 bases fitting TRBD1. CDR1 SGHNT and CDR2 YYREEE come from the germline V gene (reference sequence). This CDR3 region has 14 residues. V trimming: 3 bases; J trimming: 2 bases; junction bases outside the gene matches: 5. The CDR3 DNA sequence: TGTGCCAGCAGCTCTCGACAGGGTGCCTACGAGCAGTACTTC. Translation: CASSSRQGAYEQYF.

On this clonotype itself: The junction shows a germline mismatch at one end, possibly a read error. The chain carries TRBV6-4 and TRBJ1-6, with D possibly being TRBD1 (6 bases). CDR3 size: 15 residues. CDR1 is MRHNA, CDR2 SNTAGT, per germline. This CDR3 reads CARSDSHRDNSPLHF. CDR3 sequence (DNA): TGTGCCAGAAGTGACTCACACAGGGATAATTCACCCCTCCACTTT.

This clonotype has at least ten counts. This chain connects TRBV7-2 to TRBJ2-7, with 10 positions matching TRBD1. This CDR3 is 14 amino acids long. Germline loops: CDR1 SGHTA, CDR2 FQGNSA. Trimming took 5 bases from V and 4 from J; bases not matched to a gene: 5. As DNA, the CDR3 is TGTGCCAGCAGCCGGGACAGGGGTCCTTACGAGCAGTACTTC. It translates to CASSRDRGPYEQYF.

This clonotype was seen many times. The chain employs TRBV20-1 and TRBJ2-7; 13 bases line up with TRBD2. Germline V gene sequence: CDR1 DFQATT, CDR2 SNEGSKA (reference sequence). The CDR3 contains 17 residues. After removal of 4 bases from V and 0 bases from J, the junction contained 9 bases not matched to a gene. CDR3 coding DNA: TGCAGTGCTACCGGACTAGCGGGGGCCAAAAGCTCCTACGAGCAGTACTTC. It specifies CSATGLAGAKSSYEQYF.

This clonotype was detected many times. The V gene is TRBV25-1, the J gene TRBJ2-5; D unresolved. CDR3 size: 14 residues. Germline CDR1 reads MGHDK; CDR2 reads SYGVNS. V was trimmed by 3 bases and J by 5 bases, leaving 13 bases between them. The CDR3 DNA follows: TGTGCCAGCAGTGAGTTTGAGACTCTGGAGACCCAGTACTTC. This codes for CASSEFETLETQYF.

In regard to this clonotype: This may come from a read error, since a much larger clone is one base off. The V gene is TRBV3-1, the J gene TRBJ2-1, with D perhaps given as TRBD1 or TRBD2 (6 bases each). Germline values: CDR1 LGHDT, CDR2 YNNKEL (reference sequence). The CDR3 has 18 residues. The germline V and J ends were trimmed by 0 bases and 0 bases, with 15 bases remaining between them. The CDR3 sequence is CASSQDIGGLSSYNEQFF. The CDR3 region has the DNA TGTGCCAGCAGCCAAGATATCGGGGGCCTTAGCTCCTACAATGAGCAGTTCTTC.

Many counts were recorded for this clonotype. The rearrangement joins TRBV9 to TRBJ1-5; D remains ambiguous. Germline CDR1 is SGDLS and CDR2 is YYNGEE. Trimming removed 4 bases from V and 6 bases from J, with 14 bases in between. The CDR3 spans 14 residues. CDR3: CASSPGVNSQPQHF. CDR3 coding DNA: TGTGCCAGCAGCCCCGGGGTAAACAGTCAGCCCCAGCATTTT.

The V gene is TRBV12-3 or TRBV12-4, the J gene TRBJ2-3; the match to TRBD2 covers 11 bases. Germline trimming cut 2 bases from V and 2 bases from J; bases unmatched to any gene: 18. The CDR3 consists of 21 residues. The CDR3 region is CASSLTLRLAGGSTDTDTQYF. The CDR3 bases are TGTGCCAGCAGTTTAACCTTGAGGCTAGCGGGGGGCTCAACAGACACAGATACGCAGTATTTT.

This clonotype came up many times. The V and J genes are TRBV10-1 and TRBJ2-2, with TRBD1 identical over 7 bases. The CDR3 is 14 amino acids. Trimming took 5 bases from V and 7 from J; bases not matched to a gene: 7. The germline V gene has CDR1 WNHNN and CDR2 SYGVQD (reference sequence). CDR3 region: CASSRNRGIGELFF. The CDR3 DNA reads TGCGCCAGCAGTAGAAACAGGGGAATCGGGGAGCTGTTTTTT.

This clonotype was detected many times. This rearrangement joins TRBV11-2 to TRBJ2-5, with a possible D match to TRBD1 (6 bases). The CDR3 extends over 15 amino acids. Trimming removed 5 bases at V and 2 bases at J, with 15 bases between. The germline CDR1 and CDR2 sequences are SGHAT and FQNNGV. The DNA of the CDR3 is TGTGCCAGCAGCACCGAGACAGGCGTACAAGAGACCCAGTACTTC. Amino acids: CASSTETGVQETQYF.

The table lists this clonotype with many counts. The rearrangement uses TRBV20-1 and TRBJ2-3; D is unresolved. This CDR3 has 13 residues. V shed 0 bases and J shed 1 base, with 5 bases lying between them. Germline V gene sequence: CDR1 DFQATT, CDR2 SNEGSKA (reference sequence). This CDR3 is CSARDLRTDTQYF. The DNA of the CDR3 is TGCAGTGCTAGAGATCTCCGCACAGATACGCAGTATTTT.

This clonotype was seen many times. The chain carries TRBV5-1 and TRBJ1-2; TRBD1 matches 7 bases. CDR1 is SGHRS, CDR2 YFSETQ, per germline. The CDR3 has 16 residues. Germline trimming cut 3 bases from V and 7 bases from J; bases unmatched to any gene: 15. The CDR3 DNA follows: TGCGCCAGCAGCTGGAAGGGGACAGCCCATGAAGGTGGCTACACCTTC. This sequence encodes CASSWKGTAHEGGYTF.

In regard to this clonotype: This may be a read error: a much more frequent sequence differs by one nucleotide. V is TRBV7-6 and J is TRBJ2-1; D not certain. The CDR3 runs 14 residues. The V gene lost 3 bases and the J gene lost 3 bases, with 9 bases spanning the gap. Germline V CDR1 and CDR2: SGHVS, FNYEAQ. The CDR3 DNA sequence: TGTGCCAGCAGCTTTGCCGTTCACTACAATGAGCAGTTCTTC. Translated, it gives CASSFAVHYNEQFF. The variable domain in full, completed from reference TRBV7-6 and TRBJ2-1, reads GAGVSQSPRYKVTKRGQDVALRCDPISGHVSLYWYRQALGQGPEFLTYFNYEAQQDKSGLPNDRFSAERPEGSISTLTIQRTEQRDSAMYRCASSFAVHYNEQFFGPGTRLTVL.

This clonotype was counted at least ten times. The V and J genes are TRBV7-2 and TRBJ1-2; 10 positions agree with TRBD1. V lost 4 bases, J lost 2 bases, and 4 bases stayed unmatched. The CDR3 has 15 residues. The germline V gene encodes CDR1 SGHTA and CDR2 FQGNSA. The CDR3 sequence: CASSSGTGVNYGYTF. Written as DNA, the CDR3 is TGTGCCAGCAGCTCAGGGACAGGGGTAAACTATGGCTACACCTTC.

With respect to this clonotype: This may be a read error, as it is one base from a much larger clone. The genes are TRBV5-1 and TRBJ2-7; 9 nucleotides line up with TRBD1. CDR3 length: 14 residues. The V gene end was trimmed by 4 bases and the J gene end by 9 bases; junction bases not matched to a gene: 11. Germline loops: CDR1 SGHRS, CDR2 YFSETQ. The CDR3 region has the DNA TGCGCCAGCAGCGCCGGGACAGGGAGGGACGCGCAGTACTTC. Protein product: CASSAGTGRDAQYF. Full variable domain (outside the CDR3, taken from reference TRBV5-1 and TRBJ2-7): KAGVTQTPRYLIKTRGQQVTLSCSPISGHRSVSWYQQTPGQGLQFLFEYFSETQRNKGNFPGRFSGRQFSNSRSEMNVSTLELGDSALYLCASSAGTGRDAQYFGPGTRLTVT.

The CDR3 region has the DNA TGCAGTGCTAGAGATCTTTTACAACACTACGAGCAGTACTTC. This sequence encodes CSARDLLQHYEQYF. This chain uses TRBV20-1 with TRBJ2-7; D is ambiguous. The germline V and J ends were trimmed by 0 bases and 3 bases, with 12 bases remaining between them. Germline lookup yields CDR1 DFQATT and CDR2 SNEGSKA (reference sequence). This CDR3 region has 14 residues.